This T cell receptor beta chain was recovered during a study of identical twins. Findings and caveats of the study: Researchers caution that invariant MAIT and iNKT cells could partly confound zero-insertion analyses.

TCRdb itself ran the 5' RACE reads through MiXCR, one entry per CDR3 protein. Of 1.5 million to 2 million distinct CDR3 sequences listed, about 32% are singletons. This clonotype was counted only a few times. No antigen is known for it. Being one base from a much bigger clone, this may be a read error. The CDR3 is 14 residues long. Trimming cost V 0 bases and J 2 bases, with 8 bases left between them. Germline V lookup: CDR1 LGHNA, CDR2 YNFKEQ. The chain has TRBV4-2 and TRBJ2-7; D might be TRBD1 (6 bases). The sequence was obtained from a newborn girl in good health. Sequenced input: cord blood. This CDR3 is CASSQEAGAYEQYF. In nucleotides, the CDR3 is TGTGCCAGCAGCCAAGAGGCAGGGGCCTACGAGCAGTACTTC.